This T cell receptor beta chain was observed in a study of Graves' ophthalmopathy and Graves' hyperthyroidism. This CDR3 is built from 16 residues. With 5 bases removed from V and 0 bases from J, the gap between germline ends came to 14 bases. CDR1 and CDR2 from the germline V gene are SGHVS and FQNEAQ. Other autoimmune diseases, uncontrolled infections, pregnancy or lactation led to the exclusion of patients. Regarding this clonotype: The antigen remains unidentified.

Whole-study findings and limits: In separating ophthalmopathy from stable hyperthyroidism, a 13-signature model achieved 87.88% sensitivity and 81.08% specificity. It was with 70.59% sensitivity and roughly 75% specificity that the model predicted ophthalmopathy progression.

Amplification from RNA transcripts yielded the TCR beta CDR3 regions. HTBI primers were employed in first-round RT-PCR, then a second-round multiplex PCR followed. TCRdb reprocessed the multiplex PCR reads via MiXCR and lists one record per CDR3 protein. The sample contains over a million distinct CDR3 sequences, less than 45% of which appear only once. The sequenced sample consisted of peripheral blood or thyroid tissue (not recorded which). This clonotype was sampled from an adult man with Graves' hyperthyroidism. This rearrangement joins TRBV7-8 to TRBJ1-5, with D maybe TRBD1 (5 bases). CDR3 loop: CASSPERDYSNQPQHF. Written as DNA, the CDR3 is TGTGCCAGCAGCCCCGAGCGGGACTATAGCAATCAGCCCCAGCATTTT. Drawing the rest from reference TRBV7-8 and TRBJ1-5, the complete variable domain is GAGVSQSPRYKVAKRGQDVALRCDPISGHVSLFWYQQALGQGPEFLTYFQNEAQLDKSGLPSDRFFAERPEGSVSTLKIQRTQQEDSAVYLCASSPERDYSNQPQHFGDGTRLSIL.